This T cell receptor beta chain was obtained from a study of OX40 agonist ivuxolimab in advanced cancers. Study-wide background: Ivuxolimab is a fully human IgG2 antibody that activates OX40 (CD134).

This clone was observed once. Unmatched junction bases numbered 9, after V lost 5 bases and J lost 2 bases. Germline CDR1 reads LNHNV; CDR2 reads YYDKDF (reference sequence). The CDR3 totals 16 residues. Some clones are missing from TCRdb's copy, which holds only in-frame ones; the method was immunoSEQ multiplex PCR. Of tens of thousands of clones listed, around 90% are singletons. The sequenced sample was CD4+ or CD8+ T cells sorted from blood, obtained in a trial of the OX40 agonist ivuxolimab. The clonotype was recovered from an adult with an advanced solid tumor such as melanoma, head and neck, liver or kidney cancer. The rearrangement joins TRBV15 to TRBJ2-3, with 8 nucleotides matching TRBD1. Here the CDR3 reads CATSVRDRGPTDTQYF. In nucleotides, the CDR3 is TGTGCCACCAGCGTTCGAGACAGGGGACCCACAGATACGCAGTATTTT.